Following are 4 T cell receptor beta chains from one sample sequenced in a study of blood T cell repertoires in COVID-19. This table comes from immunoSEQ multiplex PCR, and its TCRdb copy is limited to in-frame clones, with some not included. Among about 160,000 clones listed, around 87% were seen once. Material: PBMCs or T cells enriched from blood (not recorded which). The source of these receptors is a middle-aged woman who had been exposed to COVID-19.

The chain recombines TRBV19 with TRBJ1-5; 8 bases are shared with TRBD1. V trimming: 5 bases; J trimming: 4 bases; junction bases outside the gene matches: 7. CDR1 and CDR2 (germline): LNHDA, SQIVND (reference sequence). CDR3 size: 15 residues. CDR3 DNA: TGTGCCAGTAGTTATTCCCACAGGGGGAATCAGCCCCAGCATTTT. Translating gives CASSYSHRGNQPQHF.

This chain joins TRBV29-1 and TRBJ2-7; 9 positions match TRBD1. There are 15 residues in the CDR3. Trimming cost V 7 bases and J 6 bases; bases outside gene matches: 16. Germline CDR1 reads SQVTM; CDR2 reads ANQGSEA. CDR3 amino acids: CSAKTGTGIGSEQYF. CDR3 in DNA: TGCAGCGCCAAGACCGGGACAGGGATCGGGAGCGAGCAGTACTTC.

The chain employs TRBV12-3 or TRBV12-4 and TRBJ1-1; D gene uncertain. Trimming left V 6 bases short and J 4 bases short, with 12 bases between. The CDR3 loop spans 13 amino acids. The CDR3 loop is CASRYPRSTEAFF. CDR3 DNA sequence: TGTGCCAGCAGATATCCGAGGAGCACTGAAGCTTTCTTT.

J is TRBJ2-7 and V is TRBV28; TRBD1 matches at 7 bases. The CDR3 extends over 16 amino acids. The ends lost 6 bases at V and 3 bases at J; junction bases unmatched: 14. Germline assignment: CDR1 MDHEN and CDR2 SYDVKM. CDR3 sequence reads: CASSVETSRQGYEQYF. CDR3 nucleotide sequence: TGTGCCAGCAGCGTTGAAACAAGCAGACAGGGCTACGAGCAGTACTTC.